This TCR beta chain was captured by sequencing in a study of blood T cell repertoires in COVID-19. In the study's own analysis: The assay estimated nucleated cells by amplifying reference gene primers. Here immunoSEQ multiplex PCR was the method, and the copy in TCRdb shows in-frame clones only, minus some. That table is the source of V, J and clone size, and D and trimming were worked out from the DNA. The sample lists around 94,000 clones, roughly 87% occurring once. The source material was peripheral blood. The origin of this receptor is a man aged 45-65 years with active COVID-19.

The CDR3 DNA sequence: TGTGCCAGCAGCCCAAGACTAGCGCTCACAGATACGCAGTATTTT. It specifies CASSPRLALTDTQYF. V and J are TRBV7-2 and TRBJ2-3, with 8 bases fitting TRBD2. The ends lost 5 bases at V and 2 bases at J; junction bases unmatched: 6. This CDR3 spans 15 amino acids. CDR1 and CDR2 from the germline V gene are SGHTA and FQGNSA.